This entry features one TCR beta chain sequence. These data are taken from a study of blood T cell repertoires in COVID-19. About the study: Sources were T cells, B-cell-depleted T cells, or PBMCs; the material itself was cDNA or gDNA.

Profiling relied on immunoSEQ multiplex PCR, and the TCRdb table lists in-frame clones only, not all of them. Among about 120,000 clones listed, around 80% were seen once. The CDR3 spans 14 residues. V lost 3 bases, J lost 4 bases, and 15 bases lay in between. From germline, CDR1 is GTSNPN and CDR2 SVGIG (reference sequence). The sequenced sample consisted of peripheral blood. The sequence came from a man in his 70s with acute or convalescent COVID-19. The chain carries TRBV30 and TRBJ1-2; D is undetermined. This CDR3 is CAWSQTPGIYGYTF. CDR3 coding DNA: TGTGCCTGGAGCCAAACCCCGGGAATCTATGGCTACACCTTC.